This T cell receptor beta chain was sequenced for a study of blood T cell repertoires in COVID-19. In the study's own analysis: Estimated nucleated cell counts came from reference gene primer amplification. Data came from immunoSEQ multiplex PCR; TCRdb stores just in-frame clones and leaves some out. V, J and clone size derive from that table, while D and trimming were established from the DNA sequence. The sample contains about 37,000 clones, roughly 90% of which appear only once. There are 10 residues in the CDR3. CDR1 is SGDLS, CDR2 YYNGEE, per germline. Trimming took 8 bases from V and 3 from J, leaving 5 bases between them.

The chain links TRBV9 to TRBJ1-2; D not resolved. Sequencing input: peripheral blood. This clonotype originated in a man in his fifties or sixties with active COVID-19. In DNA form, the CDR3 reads TGTGCCAGTCTTCACTATGGCTACACCTTC. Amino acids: CASLHYGYTF.